In its sample, the clone carrying this TCR beta chain was seen once. The target antigen is unknown. The junction does not match germline at one end; this may be a read error. Other DNA sequences from this sample encode an identical CDR3 as well. Produced via immunoSEQ multiplex PCR; TCRdb's table is partial and in-frame only. The sample lists around 25,000 clones, over 60% occurring once. Germline lookup yields CDR1 SGHTA and CDR2 FQGNSA. The CDR3 extends over 14 amino acids. Time point in this sample: cycle 4 day 1 (C4D1), after 5 to 7 weeks of nivolumab. All trial patients relapsed after autologous stem cell transplantation. Complete response, partial response or progressive disease constituted the best response categories observed. The sample comes from a study of PD-1 blockade in classical Hodgkin lymphoma. Study-wide findings and caveats: Any patient who commenced nivolumab under 1 year after ASCT was excluded. With CD4+ cells, TCR diversity rose significantly by C4D1, but not with CD8+ cells.

Material: peripheral blood mononuclear cells (PBMCs), obtained before the fourth cycle of nivolumab. This rearrangement joins TRBV7-2 to TRBJ2-5; the match to TRBD2 covers 9 bases. This sequence was found in a human donor with classical Hodgkin lymphoma. In DNA, the CDR3 is TGTGCCAGCAGCCTAGCGGGGCTCCAAGAGACCCAGTACTTC. Its translation: CASSLAGLQETQYF.